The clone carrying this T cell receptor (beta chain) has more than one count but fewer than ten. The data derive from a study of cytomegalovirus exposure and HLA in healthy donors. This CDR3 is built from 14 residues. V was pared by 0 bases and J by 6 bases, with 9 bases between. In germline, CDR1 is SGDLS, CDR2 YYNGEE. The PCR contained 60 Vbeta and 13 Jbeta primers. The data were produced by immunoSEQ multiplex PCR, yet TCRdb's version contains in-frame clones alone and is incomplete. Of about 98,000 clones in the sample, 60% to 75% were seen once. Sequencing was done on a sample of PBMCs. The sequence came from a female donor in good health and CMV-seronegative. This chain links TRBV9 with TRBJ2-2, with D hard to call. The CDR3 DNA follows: TGTGCCAGCAGCGTAGTGCCGGCGGCCGGGGAGCTGTTTTTT. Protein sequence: CASSVVPAAGELFF.